This TCR beta chain derives from a study of blood T cell repertoires in COVID-19. Overall study context: Whether acute or convalescent, the COVID-19 samples came from the United States, Italy and Spain. PBMCs, B-cell-depleted T cells, or T cells were the source of the cDNA or gDNA that made up the material.

This CDR3 has 14 residues. Germline V gene lookup returns CDR1 SGHDN and CDR2 FVKESK. V lost 7 bases, J lost 0 bases, and 11 bases lay in between. Methods used by the authors: How many nucleated cells were present was estimated from reference gene primer amplification. Clones were sequenced by immunoSEQ multiplex PCR, and TCRdb holds only the in-frame ones, with some missing. The V and J calls and clone size are taken from that table; D and trimming were inferred from the DNA. Of approximately 260,000 clones detected, approximately 80% appear once; the ten largest clones hold more than 8%. The material sequenced was peripheral blood. V gene TRBV14 combines with J gene TRBJ2-3; possible D gene TRBD2, 6 bases. This TCR was recovered from a woman of 80 years or more with acute or convalescent COVID-19. The DNA for the CDR3 is TGTGCCAGCAAGCGGGTATGTAGCACAGATACGCAGTATTTT. Its translation: CASKRVCSTDTQYF.